Sequencing of this TCR beta chain was carried out in a study of control samples from healthy donors and cancer patients. Assay used: immunoSEQ multiplex PCR; TCRdb lists only in-frame clones, some missing. The table has roughly 130,000 clones, nearly 90% seen once. J was trimmed by 4 bases and V by 4 bases; bases with no gene match: 4. The CDR3 is made up of 13 amino acids. Germline values: CDR1 MDHEN, CDR2 SYDVKM. The chain recombines TRBV28 with TRBJ2-7, with 7 bases fitting TRBD2. The sample taken for sequencing was blood. The receptor's source is a man in his fifties in good health. CDR3 sequence: CASSYRAGYEQYF. Written as DNA, the CDR3 is TGTGCCAGCAGTTATCGAGCGGGGTACGAGCAGTACTTC. The full variable domain, its missing parts supplied by reference TRBV28 and TRBJ2-7, is DVKVTQSSRYLVKRTGEKVFLECVQDMDHENMFWYRQDPGLGLRLIYFSYDVKMKEKGDIPEGYSVSREKKERFSLILESASTNQTSMYLCASSYRAGYEQYFGPGTRLTVT.